This entry is about one TCR beta chain. These data are taken from a study of shared clonotypes between healthy human individuals. Every immunoSEQ plate was one replicate of a subset's evenly spread DNA. Under the authors' procedure: Filtering differed because ImmunoSEQ produced junction-only sequences that carried no quality scores. Sequencing was performed with immunoSEQ multiplex PCR; in TCRdb, only in-frame clones are kept and a portion is missing. V and J calls and clone size are those listed in that table; D and trimming were worked out from the DNA. The repertoire holds 2 million to 2.5 million clones, with over 90% as singletons. All participating donors were Caucasian adults from Nashville, Tennessee. The V gene end was trimmed by 5 bases and the J gene end by 3 bases; junction bases not matched to a gene: 2. The CDR3 extends over 15 amino acids. Germline V gene data show CDR1 as MNHNY and CDR2 as SVGAGI (reference sequence).

This chain joins TRBV6-6 and TRBJ2-5, with 14 bases lining up with TRBD2. The clonotype was recovered from a man younger than 30 in good health. Some clones in this sample may be carry-over from other donors' samples. Input material: naive CD4+ T cells from PBMCs. Subset described: CD45RA+ positively selected. The CDR3: CASSPGLAGEETQYF. The CDR3 DNA follows: TGTGCCAGCAGTCCGGGACTAGCGGGAGAAGAGACCCAGTACTTC.